This T cell receptor beta chain stems from a study of post-analysis software for immune sequencing data. Study-level information: Relapsing-remitting, secondary progressive and progressive-relapsing forms made up the multiple sclerosis disease courses. Study-wide points: Analysis by F measure revealed that same-batch samples clustered strongly together. Comparison with controls showed significantly lower normalized Chao1 diversity in multiple sclerosis patients. Controls had lower frequencies than patients of a few TRBV segments, which included TRBV5-6, TRBV5-1 and TRBV20-1.

Germline CDR1 is DFQATT and CDR2 is SNEGSKA (reference sequence). CDR3 length equals 16 residues. With 6 bases clipped from V and 0 bases from J, the junction kept 13 bases outside the gene matches. Comment on this clonotype: Its antigen is as yet unknown.

The TCR beta cDNA libraries carried unique molecular identifiers. About 500,000 cDNA molecules were obtained from around 0.96 to 9.9 million T cells. TCRdb used MiXCR to reprocess the PCR reads, holding one entry per CDR3 protein. Of about 760,000 distinct CDR3 sequences listed, about 27% are singletons. The sequence was collected from a girl aged 5-17 years with multiple sclerosis. The chain recombines TRBV20-1 with TRBJ1-1; 7 bases match TRBD1. The sequenced material came from blood. CDR3: CSAQLVRGPMNTEAFF. Written as DNA, the CDR3 is TGCAGTGCCCAGCTAGTGAGGGGGCCCATGAACACTGAAGCTTTCTTT.